Each of the 9 T cell receptor beta chains below was sequenced from the same sample in a study of T cells in Graves' hyperthyroidism and ophthalmopathy. RNA transcripts yielded amplified TCR beta CDR3 regions. The HTBI set primed first-round TCR CDR3 RT-PCR. TCRdb used MiXCR to reprocess the multiplex PCR reads, holding one entry per CDR3 protein. The profile shows approximately 560,000 distinct CDR3 sequences, less than 20% of them singletons. The source material was blood. Source of these receptors: a woman younger than 45 with Graves' hyperthyroidism.

This clonotype appeared a few times. V is TRBV7-3 and J is TRBJ2-1; TRBD2 aligns across 10 bases. The germline V gene encodes CDR1 SGHTA and CDR2 FQGTGA. V gave up 5 bases and J gave up 0 bases; unmatched junction bases: 7. This CDR3 has 17 amino acids. This CDR3 is CASSPFSGGSSYNEQFF. CDR3 bases: TGTGCCAGCAGCCCATTTAGCGGGGGGAGCTCCTACAATGAGCAGTTCTTC. The whole variable domain, filled in from reference TRBV7-3 and TRBJ2-1, reads GAGVSQTPSNKVTEKGKYVELRCDPISGHTALYWYRQSLGQGPEFLIYFQGTGAADDSGLPNDRFFAVRPEGSVSTLKIQRTERGDSAVYLCASSPFSGGSSYNEQFFGPGTRLTVL.

A few counts support this clonotype. This chain uses TRBV28 with TRBJ2-3; D is uncertain. Germline CDR1 and CDR2: MDHEN and SYDVKM. CDR3 size: 12 residues. V was shortened by 6 bases and J by 5 bases, with 9 bases between the two germline ends. The CDR3 nucleotides are TGTGCCAGCAGATCTAGTGGAGATACGCAGTATTTT. Amino acid sequence: CASRSSGDTQYF.

Only a few counts were recorded for this clonotype. The germline gene is not matched at one end of the junction; a read error may be the cause. V usage is TRBV5-1 and J usage is TRBJ2-1; maybe TRBD2 (5 bases). The germline V gene encodes CDR1 SGHRS and CDR2 YFSETQ. This CDR3 is 17 amino acids long. In DNA form, the CDR3 reads TGTGCCAGCGGCTTGGAAACATCCACTATTAGTTACAATGAGCAGTTCTTC. Translating it yields CASGLETSTISYNEQFF.

This clonotype has a count of ten or more. This rearrangement joins TRBV7-3 to TRBJ2-2; D remains ambiguous. Germline V gives CDR1 SGHTA, CDR2 FQGTGA. This CDR3 region has 13 residues. The germline V and J ends were trimmed by 4 bases and 4 bases, with 7 bases remaining between them. CDR3 DNA sequence: TGTGCCAGCAGCTACCGAGTCACCGGGGAGCTGTTTTTT. This gives the protein CASSYRVTGELFF.

This clonotype has just a few counts. The chain joins TRBV10-1 to TRBJ2-3; possible D gene TRBD2, 5 bases. CDR3 size: 12 residues. Germline loops: CDR1 WNHNN, CDR2 SYGVQD (reference sequence). Trimming cost V 3 bases and J 10 bases, with 11 bases left between them. The CDR3 region has the DNA TGCGCCAGCAGTGAATCCGGGGAATCGCAGTATTTT. It specifies CASSESGESQYF.

This clonotype has only a few counts. The V gene is TRBV4-2, the J gene TRBJ2-3; 13 nucleotides agree with TRBD2. The CDR3 sequence is 16 residues long. In germline, CDR1 is LGHNA, CDR2 YNFKEQ. The V segment lost 7 bases and the J segment 0 bases; nucleotides outside the gene matches: 4. The CDR3 region has the DNA TGTGCCAGCAAACTAGCGGGAGGGGGTAGCACAGATACGCAGTATTTT. As protein: CASKLAGGGSTDTQYF.

This clonotype came up many times. V usage is TRBV11-2 and J usage is TRBJ2-1; 14 positions agree with TRBD2. V lost 5 bases, J lost 5 bases, and 14 bases stayed unmatched. From germline, CDR1 is SGHAT and CDR2 FQNNGV. This CDR3 has 19 amino acids. CDR3 DNA sequence: TGTGCCAGCAGCCTCACCTGGGGGACTAGCGGGAGTTCGAACAATGAGCAGTTCTTC. It codes for CASSLTWGTSGSSNNEQFF. Variable domain in full (rest from reference TRBV11-2 and TRBJ2-1): EAGVAQSPRYKIIEKRQSVAFWCNPISGHATLYWYQQILGQGPKLLIQFQNNGVVDDSQLPKDRFSAERLKGVDSTLKIQPAKLEDSAVYLCASSLTWGTSGSSNNEQFFGPGTRLTVL.

This clonotype has a count of ten or more. This chain uses TRBV7-8 with TRBJ1-5, with no clear D. CDR1 SGHVS and CDR2 FQNEAQ come from the germline V gene. The CDR3 runs to 17 residues. The V end was cut by 1 base, the J end by 5 bases, with 18 bases between. CDR3 sequence: CASSLGYDKGWDQPQHF. CDR3 coding DNA: TGTGCCAGCAGCTTAGGCTACGACAAGGGCTGGGATCAGCCCCAGCATTTT.

The sample holds many counts of this clonotype. The chain employs TRBV20-1 and TRBJ2-1; no clear D gene. The ends were cut back, 6 bases at V and 10 bases at J, with 10 bases in the middle. This CDR3 is 10 amino acids long. Germline V gene lookup returns CDR1 DFQATT and CDR2 SNEGSKA (reference sequence). CDR3 nucleotides: TGCAGTGCCACACTACGGGAGCAGTTCTTC. Protein: CSATLREQFF.